A selection of T cell receptor beta chains follows, all from one sample in a study of CD8 T cells in Susac syndrome. TCRdb reprocessed the immunoSEQ multiplex PCR reads via MiXCR and lists one record per CDR3 protein. Of about 75,000 distinct CDR3 sequences listed, roughly 95% were seen once; the top ten hold about 0.5%. The source material was CD8+ T cells from PBMCs. The receptors originated from a human donor with Susac syndrome. Both conserved end residues are part of each CDR3. Expanded clones are given a class, and other clones once, few, many or no size at all.

-,TRBJ2-5,TRBV29-1,CSAIGLGETQYF
-,TRBJ2-2,TRBV2,CASRRGQGTGELFF
-,TRBJ2-1,TRBV5-1,CASSPDGSGYNEQFF
-,TRBJ2-3,TRBV13,CASSVRRDTQYF
-,TRBJ2-5,TRBV2,CASSDKREETQYF
-,TRBJ2-1,TRBV6-6,CASGPGIGSNEQFF
once,TRBJ2-3,TRBV6-2/TRBV6-3,CASSYSTGGATPSTDTQYF
once,TRBJ1-5,TRBV30,CAWGDRARNQPQHF
-,TRBJ2-2,TRBV9,CASSYRDRVTGELFF
-,TRBJ1-2,TRBV9,CASSVANGYTF
-,TRBJ2-2,TRBV20-1,CSASPLAGTGELFF
-,TRBJ1-1,TRBV12-5,CASSQGNTEAFF